The rows below give T cell receptor beta chains drawn from one sample of a study of early T cells in non-severe SARS-CoV-2 infection. Each CDR3 protein gets one entry after TCRdb re-called the 5' RACE reads with MiXCR. The data contain 65,000 to 95,000 distinct CDR3 sequences, about 15% of them singletons. Source material: whole blood. The receptors stem from an adult who was a healthcare worker with PCR-confirmed SARS-CoV-2 infection or an uninfected control (not recorded which). Each CDR3 is given with its conserved first and last residue. D genes are given only for firm matches. Where a row states a size, it is once, few, many or the class of an expanded clone; other rows omit it.

clone size	V gene	J gene	D gene	CDR3 protein	CDR3 DNA
few	TRBV20-1	TRBJ1-1	TRBD1	CSAPGTGDFMNTEAFF	TGCAGTGCTCCCGGGACAGGGGACTTTATGAACACTGAAGCTTTCTTT
few	TRBV11-2	TRBJ2-7	-	CASSSREPHEQYF	TGTGCCAGCAGCTCGCGGGAACCTCACGAGCAGTACTTC
-	TRBV29-1	TRBJ1-2	-	CSEQVQYGYTF	TGCAGCGAACAGGTTCAGTATGGCTACACCTTC
-	TRBV11-2	TRBJ1-5	-	CASSLDLDGQPQHF	TGTGCCAGCAGCTTAGATCTGGATGGGCAGCCCCAGCATTTT
-	TRBV5-1	TRBJ2-1	-	CASSFLAYEQFF	TGCGCCAGCAGCTTCTTAGCCTATGAGCAGTTCTTC
-	TRBV6-4	TRBJ1-3	-	CASSDSEIVWKGDSGNTIYF	TGTGCCAGCAGTGACTCGGAAATCGTGTGGAAAGGAGACTCTGGAAACACCATATATTTT
-	TRBV18	TRBJ1-6	-	CASSTGKRNSPLYF	TGTGCCAGCTCAACGGGCAAGCGGAATTCACCCCTCTACTTT
-	TRBV20-1	TRBJ2-7	-	CSARPGQTYEQYF	TGCAGTGCTAGGCCGGGACAAACCTACGAGCAGTACTTC
few	TRBV5-1	TRBJ1-2	-	CASSFDGDYGYTF	TGCGCCAGCAGCTTCGACGGCGACTATGGCTACACCTTC
many	TRBV3-1	TRBJ2-7	TRBD1	CASSLRDRAHEQYF	TGTGCCAGCAGCCTCCGGGACAGGGCTCACGAGCAGTACTTC
-	TRBV28	TRBJ2-5	TRBD1	CASSTSDRGETQYF	TGTGCCAGCAGTACATCGGACAGGGGGGAGACCCAGTACTTC
medium-sized	TRBV5-5	TRBJ2-7	-	CASSLEGGNSYEQYF	TGTGCCAGCAGCTTGGAAGGAGGGAACTCCTACGAGCAGTACTTC
few	TRBV10-3	TRBJ2-5	TRBD2	CAISESSGGDQETQYF	TGTGCCATCAGTGAGTCAAGCGGGGGGGACCAAGAGACCCAGTACTTC
many	TRBV5-6	TRBJ2-1	-	CASSFTSRVQFF	TGTGCCAGCAGCTTTACTAGCAGAGTCCAGTTCTTC
few	TRBV6-1	TRBJ1-2	-	CASNYGYTF	TGTGCCAGCAACTATGGCTACACCTTC
-	TRBV18	TRBJ2-1	-	CASSTSLENEQFF	TGTGCCAGCTCAACCTCACTAGAGAATGAGCAGTTCTTC
-	TRBV7-2	TRBJ1-1	TRBD1	CASRQTGGTEAFF	TGTGCCAGCAGACAAACAGGGGGCACTGAAGCTTTCTTT
many	TRBV5-1	TRBJ2-7	-	CASSGTGTADEQYF	TGCGCCAGCAGCGGCACCGGGACGGCGGACGAGCAGTACTTC
-	TRBV7-8	TRBJ2-5	-	CASSLTESQETQYF	TGTGCCAGCAGCTTAACAGAGTCCCAAGAGACCCAGTACTTC
few	TRBV7-3	TRBJ1-5	TRBD1	CASSLTDRGYSNQPQHF	TGTGCCAGCAGCTTAACTGACAGGGGTTATAGCAATCAGCCCCAGCATTTT
many	TRBV11-2	TRBJ2-7	TRBD2	CASSLGPSAGVLYEQYF	TGTGCCAGCAGCTTAGGCCCCTCGGCGGGAGTGCTCTACGAGCAGTACTTC
-	TRBV12-3/TRBV12-4	TRBJ1-6	TRBD1	CASSLWRRGLSNSPLHF	TGTGCCAGCAGTTTATGGCGCAGGGGGCTAAGTAATTCACCCCTCCACTTT
few	TRBV9	TRBJ2-2	-	CASSAHLAGELFF	TGTGCCAGCAGCGCCCACCTAGCCGGGGAGCTGTTTTTT
many	TRBV18	TRBJ2-2	-	CASSPLTAENTGELFF	TGTGCCAGCTCACCATTGACAGCAGAGAACACCGGGGAGCTGTTTTTT
few	TRBV27	TRBJ2-1	-	CASSLSAPGVGNEQFF	TGTGCCAGCAGTTTATCCGCCCCAGGGGTAGGCAATGAGCAGTTCTTC
-	TRBV12-3/TRBV12-4	TRBJ2-7	-	CASGQDRSYEQYF	TGTGCCAGCGGGCAGGACAGATCCTACGAGCAGTACTTC
few	TRBV7-8	TRBJ2-1	TRBD2	CASSFPVAGGPYNEQFF	TGTGCCAGCAGTTTCCCTGTGGCGGGGGGCCCCTACAATGAGCAGTTCTTC
-	TRBV27	TRBJ2-3	-	CASSWTSSTDTQYF	TGTGCCAGCAGCTGGACATCTTCCACAGATACGCAGTATTTT
-	TRBV7-3	TRBJ2-1	-	CASSWDSNEQFF	TGTGCCAGCAGCTGGGACTCCAATGAGCAGTTCTTC
many	TRBV7-6	TRBJ2-2	TRBD2	CASSPIPSGGVTGELFF	TGTGCCAGCAGCCCTATACCTAGCGGGGGAGTCACCGGGGAGCTGTTTTTT
-	TRBV29-1	TRBJ2-3	-	CSVSGQNTDTQYF	TGCAGCGTTTCAGGACAGAACACAGATACGCAGTATTTT
few	TRBV7-6	TRBJ1-6	-	CASSSRLGSPLHF	TGTGCCAGCAGCTCCCGTCTCGGCTCACCCCTCCACTTT
-	TRBV7-6	TRBJ2-7	TRBD1	CASSLGTGGGQQYF	TGTGCCAGCAGCTTGGGGACAGGGGGAGGACAGCAGTACTTC
few	TRBV16	TRBJ2-4	-	CASSQSFGDTNIQYF	TGTGCCAGCAGCCAATCGTTCGGGGACACTAACATTCAGTACTTC
few	TRBV3-1	TRBJ2-1	TRBD2	CASSQDVRLAGIYNEQFF	TGTGCCAGCAGCCAAGATGTGAGACTAGCGGGAATATACAATGAGCAGTTCTTC
few	TRBV7-2	TRBJ2-1	-	CASSPKARSGYYHTRGLEQFF	TGTGCCAGCAGCCCCAAAGCCCGGAGTGGCTATTACCACACCCGCGGTTTGGAGCAGTTCTTC
-	TRBV30	TRBJ1-3	-	CAWSSYGVSGNTIYF	TGTGCCTGGAGTTCCTACGGGGTCTCTGGAAACACCATATATTTT
-	TRBV11-1	TRBJ1-5	-	CASSLNRDSNQPQHF	TGTGCCAGCAGCTTGAACCGGGACAGCAATCAGCCCCAGCATTTT
-	TRBV10-3	TRBJ2-5	TRBD2	CAISPSGVEETQYF	TGTGCCATCAGTCCTAGCGGGGTGGAAGAGACCCAGTACTTC
-	TRBV9	TRBJ2-7	-	CASSVTGTLYEQYF	TGTGCCAGCAGCGTTACAGGAACCCTTTACGAGCAGTACTTC
few	TRBV29-1	TRBJ2-1	TRBD2	CSDVSGNSYNEQFF	TGCAGCGATGTTAGCGGGAATTCCTACAATGAGCAGTTCTTC
few	TRBV20-1	TRBJ2-1	-	CSAGGGAEWSYNEQFF	TGCAGTGCTGGGGGTGGGGCCGAGTGGTCCTACAATGAGCAGTTCTTC
-	TRBV20-1	TRBJ2-5	-	CSASGYTAKEETQYF	TGCAGTGCTAGCGGATACACAGCTAAAGAAGAGACCCAGTACTTC
few	TRBV5-5	TRBJ2-5	TRBD1	CASSFFGTGASETQYF	TGTGCCAGCAGCTTCTTCGGGACAGGGGCTTCGGAGACCCAGTACTTC
-	TRBV9	TRBJ1-1	TRBD1	CASSPGQDEAFF	TGTGCCAGCAGCCCGGGACAGGATGAAGCTTTCTTT
few	TRBV12-5	TRBJ2-7	-	CASGSSLWHEQYF	TGTGCTAGTGGTTCTTCACTTTGGCACGAGCAGTACTTC
few	TRBV7-2	TRBJ1-2	-	CASSLRGGAQGYTF	TGTGCCAGCAGCTTACGTGGCGGGGCGCAGGGCTACACCTTC
-	TRBV2	TRBJ2-2	-	CASSGAIRDTGELFF	TGTGCCAGCAGTGGGGCAATCCGGGACACCGGGGAGCTGTTTTTT
few	TRBV12-3/TRBV12-4	TRBJ2-6	-	CASTPEMGSGANVLTF	TGTGCCAGCACCCCCGAGATGGGTTCTGGGGCCAACGTCCTGACTTTC